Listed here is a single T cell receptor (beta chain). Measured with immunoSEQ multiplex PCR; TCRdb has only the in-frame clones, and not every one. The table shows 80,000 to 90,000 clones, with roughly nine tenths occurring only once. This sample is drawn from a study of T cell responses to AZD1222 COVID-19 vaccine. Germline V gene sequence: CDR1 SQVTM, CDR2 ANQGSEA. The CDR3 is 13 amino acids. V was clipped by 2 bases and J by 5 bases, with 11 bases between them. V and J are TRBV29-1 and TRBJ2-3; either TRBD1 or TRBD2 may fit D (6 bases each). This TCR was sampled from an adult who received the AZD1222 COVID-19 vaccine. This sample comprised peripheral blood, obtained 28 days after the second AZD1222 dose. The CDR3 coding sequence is TGCAGCGTTGAAAGGGGGGCCGGAGATACGCAGTATTTT. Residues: CSVERGAGDTQYF.